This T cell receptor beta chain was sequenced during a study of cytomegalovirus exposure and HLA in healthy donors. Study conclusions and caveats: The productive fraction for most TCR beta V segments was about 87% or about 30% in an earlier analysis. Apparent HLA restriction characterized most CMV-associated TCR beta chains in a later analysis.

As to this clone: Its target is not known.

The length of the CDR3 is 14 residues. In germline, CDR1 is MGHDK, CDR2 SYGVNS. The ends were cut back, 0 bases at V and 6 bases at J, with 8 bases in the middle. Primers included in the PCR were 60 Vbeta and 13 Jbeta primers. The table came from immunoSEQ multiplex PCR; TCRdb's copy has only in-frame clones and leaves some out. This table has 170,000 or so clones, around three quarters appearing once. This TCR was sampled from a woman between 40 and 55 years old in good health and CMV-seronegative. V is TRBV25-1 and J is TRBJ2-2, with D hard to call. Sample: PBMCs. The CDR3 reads CASSEYLGSGELFF. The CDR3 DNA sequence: TGTGCCAGCAGTGAATATCTAGGTTCCGGGGAGCTGTTTTTT.